Here is one TCR beta chain with its context. The antigen it recognizes is unknown. No much larger clonotype is one base removed from it; base qualities were not supplied. This entry belongs to a study of T-cell memory formation after mild COVID-19 (dated by TCRdb to 2020 to 2023). Context from the whole study: TCR sequence clusters from the two donors were largely donor specific. Longitudinal TCRalpha and TCRbeta repertoire sequencing tracked T-cell clones expanding and contracting after mild COVID-19 in two donors. Two young, previously healthy adult volunteers made up the cohort, one male and one female. The paper's findings and limits, for the study overall: Contracting CD4+ clones were located mainly in the CM and EM memory subsets, whereas CD8+ clones were found to be enriched in EMRA. SARS-CoV-2 specificity of the second-wave clones peaking on day 37 was not confirmed. Clones that contracted from day 15 to 85 showed balanced CD4/CD8 phenotypes, whereas a second wave of clones that expanded from day 15 to 37 leaned towards CD4+. The study covered only a couple of mild cases, and larger cohorts including severe cases with pre-infection samples were considered necessary. The detection of some responding clones in pre-infection memory suggests that pre-existing cross-reactive memory T cells joined the SARS-CoV-2 response.

Ficoll-Paque density gradient centrifugation was the method used to isolate PBMCs. There are 17 amino acids in the CDR3, from cysteine to phenylalanine inclusive. The DNA shown is the 51-base CDR3, in frame from base 1. Reading the germline V gene (reference sequence) gives CDR1 SEHNR and CDR2 FQNEAQ. Trimming removed 3 bases from V and 5 bases from J; the gene matches leave 12 bases unexplained. Sequencing was performed on an Illumina NovaSeq 6000. TCRalpha and TCRbeta cDNA libraries were built by 5'RACE with constant-segment primers, adding sample barcodes and unique molecular identifiers. Trizol reagent was used to extract RNA from every sample. Amplification of the libraries took two PCR steps, and the second step added a second sample barcode plus Illumina TruSeq adapters. The libraries were sequenced on an Illumina NovaSeq using 2 x 150 bp paired-end reads. Under the source paper's analysis protocol: The reads were demultiplexed and collapsed into UMI-guided consensus sequences using migec v1.2.7. With mixcr v2.1.11, UMI consensuses were aligned to TRA and TRB V and J templates and assembled into clonotypes. Expanded or contracted clonotypes were those called significant by both edgeR and NoisET, with noise models trained on biological replicates. For edgeR calls, the thresholds were a false discovery rate-adjusted p below 0.01 and a log2 fold-change of 1. As an exploratory analysis of dynamics, max-normalized trajectories of the 1000 most abundant clonotypes were examined with PCA combined with hierarchical clustering. Each responding clone was given a CD4 or CD8 phenotype based on the CD4+ and CD8+ repertoires, which had been sequenced separately. Through fastp at Q25 and MiXCR, TCRdb rebuilt clones from the public reads, retaining in-frame beta chains. CDR3 protein sequences are deduplicated, and each keeps its most common genes and DNA. The V and J calls shown here were made by TCRdb, not taken from the authors' results. In this sample the table shows fewer than 700,000 distinct CDR3 sequences, about 20% of which occur a single time. Clones ranked in the top ten supply approximately 8.4% of the sample.

Recombination joined TRBV7-9 with TRBJ2-1; a stretch of 8 junction bases matches TRBD2. Sequenced material: PBMCs or a T cell subset sorted from them (not recorded which). The sequence was collected from an adult woman who had mild COVID-19 (a few samples of this study predate the infection). The sample titles of this study are shuffled in the database, so cell type and time point are left out; the donor was told from shared clones. The CDR3 has the sequence CASSFDRDLAGHNEQFF. The DNA sequence is as follows: TGTGCCAGCAGCTTTGATAGGGACCTAGCGGGTCACAATGAGCAGTTCTTC.